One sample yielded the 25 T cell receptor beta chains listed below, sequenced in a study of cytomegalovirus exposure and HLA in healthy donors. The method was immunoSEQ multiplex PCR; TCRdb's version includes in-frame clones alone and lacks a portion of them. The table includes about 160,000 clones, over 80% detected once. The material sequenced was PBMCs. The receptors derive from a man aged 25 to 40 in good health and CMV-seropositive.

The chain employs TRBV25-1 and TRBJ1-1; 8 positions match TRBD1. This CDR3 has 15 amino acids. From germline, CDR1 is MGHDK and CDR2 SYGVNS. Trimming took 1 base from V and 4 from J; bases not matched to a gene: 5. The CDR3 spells CASSELDREVTEAFF. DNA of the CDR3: TGTGCCAGCAGTGAATTGGACAGGGAAGTCACTGAAGCTTTCTTT.

This chain's CDR3 is CASRLGQGGDYGYTF. CDR3 coding DNA: TGCGCCAGCAGACTCGGACAGGGGGGGGACTATGGCTACACCTTC. V and J are TRBV4-1 and TRBJ1-2; 10 positions match TRBD1. Germline-derived CDR1 and CDR2 are MGHRA and YSYEKL. The CDR3 is 15 amino acids. The junction had 7 bases not matched to a gene; V was cut back by 6 bases and J by 3 bases.

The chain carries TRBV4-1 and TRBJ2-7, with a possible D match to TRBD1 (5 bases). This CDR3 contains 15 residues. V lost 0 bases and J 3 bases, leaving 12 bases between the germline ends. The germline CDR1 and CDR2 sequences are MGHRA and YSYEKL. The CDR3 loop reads CASSQDGAEFYEQYF. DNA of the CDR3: TGCGCCAGCAGCCAAGATGGGGCCGAATTCTACGAGCAGTACTTC.

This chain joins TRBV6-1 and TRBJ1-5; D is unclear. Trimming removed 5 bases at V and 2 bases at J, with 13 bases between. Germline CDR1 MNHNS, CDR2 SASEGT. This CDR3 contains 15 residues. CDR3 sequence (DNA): TGTGCCAGCAGTACCTTCCCTGGAGGCAATCAGCCCCAGCATTTT. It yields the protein CASSTFPGGNQPQHF.

CDR3 coding DNA: TGTGCCAGCAGCTACAAAGCCCGAGGGCCCCAGCATTTT. Translating gives CASSYKARGPQHF. This rearrangement joins TRBV6-8 to TRBJ1-5; no clear D gene. The CDR3 runs 13 residues. Looked up from germline, CDR1 is MNHGY and CDR2 is SAAAGT. V gave up 6 bases and J gave up 9 bases, with 15 bases separating them.

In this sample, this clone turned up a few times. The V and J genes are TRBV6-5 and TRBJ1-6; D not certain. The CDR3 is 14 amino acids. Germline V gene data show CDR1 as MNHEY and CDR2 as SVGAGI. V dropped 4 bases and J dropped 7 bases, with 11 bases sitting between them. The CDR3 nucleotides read TGTGCCAGCAGTTCTCTCCTCTACAATTCACCCCTCCACTTT. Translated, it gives CASSSLLYNSPLHF.

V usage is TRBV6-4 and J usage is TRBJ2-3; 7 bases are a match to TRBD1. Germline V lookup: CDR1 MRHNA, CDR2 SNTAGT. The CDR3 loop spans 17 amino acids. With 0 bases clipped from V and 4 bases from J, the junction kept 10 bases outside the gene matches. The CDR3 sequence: CASSDSRGLGGADTQYF. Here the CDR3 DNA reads TGTGCCAGCAGTGACTCGCGAGGCCTAGGGGGCGCAGATACGCAGTATTTT.

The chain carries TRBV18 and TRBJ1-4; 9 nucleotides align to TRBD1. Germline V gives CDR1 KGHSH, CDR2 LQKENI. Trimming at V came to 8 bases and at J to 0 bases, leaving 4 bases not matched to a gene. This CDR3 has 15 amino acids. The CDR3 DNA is TGTGCCAGCGGGACAGGGACGGCAACTAATGAAAAACTGTTTTTT. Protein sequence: CASGTGTATNEKLFF. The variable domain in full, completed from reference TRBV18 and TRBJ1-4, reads NAGVMQNPRHLVRRRGQEARLRCSPMKGHSHVYWYRQLPEEGLKFMVYLQKENIIDESGMPKERFSAEFPKEGPSILRIQQVVRGDSAAYFCASGTGTATNEKLFFGSGTQLSVL.

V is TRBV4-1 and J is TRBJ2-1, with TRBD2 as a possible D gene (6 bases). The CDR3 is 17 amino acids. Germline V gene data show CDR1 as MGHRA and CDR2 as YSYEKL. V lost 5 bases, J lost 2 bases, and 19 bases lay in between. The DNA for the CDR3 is TGCGCCAGCAGCGGAACCCGGAGGGGAATCACCTACAATGAGCAGTTCTTC. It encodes CASSGTRRGITYNEQFF.

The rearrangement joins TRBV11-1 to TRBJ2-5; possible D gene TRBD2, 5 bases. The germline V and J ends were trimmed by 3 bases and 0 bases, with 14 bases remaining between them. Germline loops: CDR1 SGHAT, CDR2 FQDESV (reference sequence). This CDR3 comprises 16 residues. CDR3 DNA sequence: TGTGCCAGCAGCTTGTCATCTGGAGGCTACCAAGAGACCCAGTACTTC. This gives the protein CASSLSSGGYQETQYF.

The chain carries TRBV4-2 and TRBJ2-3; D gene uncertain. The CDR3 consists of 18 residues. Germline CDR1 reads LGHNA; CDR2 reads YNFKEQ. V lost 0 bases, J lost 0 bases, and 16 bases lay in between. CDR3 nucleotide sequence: TGTGCCAGCAGCCAAGACGAGGCGCCGACTCTTAGCACAGATACGCAGTATTTT. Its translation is CASSQDEAPTLSTDTQYF.

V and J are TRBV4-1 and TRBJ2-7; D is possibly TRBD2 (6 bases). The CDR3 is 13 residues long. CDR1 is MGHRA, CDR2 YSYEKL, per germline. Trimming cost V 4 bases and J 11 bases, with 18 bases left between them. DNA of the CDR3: TGCGCCAGCAGCCTCCGTGAGACTAGGGAAGAGTACTTC. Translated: CASSLRETREEYF.

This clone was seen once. This CDR3 reads CASSHGTAGNTIYF. The CDR3 bases are TGTGCCAGCAGCCACGGGACAGCCGGAAACACCATATATTTT. The rearrangement joins TRBV7-9 to TRBJ1-3; 7 bases fit TRBD1. Germline CDR1 is SEHNR and CDR2 is FQNEAQ (reference sequence). The CDR3 runs 14 residues. Trimming at V came to 5 bases and at J to 4 bases, leaving 5 bases not matched to a gene.

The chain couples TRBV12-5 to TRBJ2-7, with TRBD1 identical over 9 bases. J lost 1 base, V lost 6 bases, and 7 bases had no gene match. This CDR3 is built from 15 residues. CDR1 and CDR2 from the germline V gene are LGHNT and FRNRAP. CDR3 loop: CASGPGTGPSYEQYF. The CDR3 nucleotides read TGTGCTAGTGGCCCCGGGACAGGGCCTTCCTACGAGCAGTACTTC.

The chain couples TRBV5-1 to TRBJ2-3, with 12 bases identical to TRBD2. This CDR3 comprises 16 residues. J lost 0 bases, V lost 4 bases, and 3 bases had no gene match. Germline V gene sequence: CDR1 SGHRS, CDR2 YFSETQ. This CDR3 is CASSTSGGSSTDTQYF. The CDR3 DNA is TGCGCCAGCAGCACTAGCGGGGGGTCTAGCACAGATACGCAGTATTTT.

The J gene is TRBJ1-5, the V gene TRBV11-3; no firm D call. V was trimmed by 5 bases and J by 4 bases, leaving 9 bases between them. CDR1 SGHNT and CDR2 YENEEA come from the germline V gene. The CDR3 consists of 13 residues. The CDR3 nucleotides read TGTGCCAGCAGCCCCATCGAGAATCAGCCCCAGCATTTT. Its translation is CASSPIENQPQHF.

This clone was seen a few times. The chain's CDR3 is CASSLGTEGSTGSPLHF. CDR3 nucleotides: TGTGCCAGCAGCTTAGGTACAGAGGGATCCACGGGGTCACCCCTCCACTTT. The chain joins TRBV7-9 to TRBJ1-6; D remains unclear. V lost 1 base to trimming and J lost 10 bases, with 20 bases between them. CDR1 is SEHNR, CDR2 FQNEAQ, per germline (reference sequence). CDR3 length: 17 amino acids.

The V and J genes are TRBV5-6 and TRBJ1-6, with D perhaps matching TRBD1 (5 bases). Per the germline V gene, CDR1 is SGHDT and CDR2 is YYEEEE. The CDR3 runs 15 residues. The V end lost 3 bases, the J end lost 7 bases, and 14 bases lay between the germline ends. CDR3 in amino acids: CASSSDGGWNSPLHF. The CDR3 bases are TGTGCCAGCAGCTCTGACGGGGGTTGGAATTCACCCCTCCACTTT.

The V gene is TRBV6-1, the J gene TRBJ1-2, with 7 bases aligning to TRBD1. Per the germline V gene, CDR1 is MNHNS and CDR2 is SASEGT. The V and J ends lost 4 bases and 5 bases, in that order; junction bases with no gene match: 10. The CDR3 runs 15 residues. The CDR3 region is CASSVESTGSYGYTF. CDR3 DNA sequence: TGTGCCAGCAGTGTCGAGTCGACAGGGTCATATGGCTACACCTTC.

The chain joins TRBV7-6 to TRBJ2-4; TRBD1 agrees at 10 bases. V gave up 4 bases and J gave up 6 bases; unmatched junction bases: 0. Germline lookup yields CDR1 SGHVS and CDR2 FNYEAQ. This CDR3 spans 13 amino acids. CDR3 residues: CASSWDRGNIQYF. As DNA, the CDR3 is TGTGCCAGCAGCTGGGACAGGGGAAACATTCAGTACTTC.

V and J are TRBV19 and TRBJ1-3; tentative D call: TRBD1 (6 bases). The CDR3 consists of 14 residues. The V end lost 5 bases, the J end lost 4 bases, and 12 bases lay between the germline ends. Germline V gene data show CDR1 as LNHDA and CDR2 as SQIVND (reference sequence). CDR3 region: CASSFHDRGNTIYF. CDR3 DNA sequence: TGTGCCAGTAGTTTTCATGACAGGGGAAACACCATATATTTT.

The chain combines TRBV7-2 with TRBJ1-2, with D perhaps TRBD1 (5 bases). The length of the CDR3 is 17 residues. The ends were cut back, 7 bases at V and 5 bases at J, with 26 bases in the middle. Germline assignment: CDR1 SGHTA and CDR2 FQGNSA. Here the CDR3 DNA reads TGTGCCAGCACGTCCGAGACAGCCCTCCTTTCGACATATGGCTACACCTTC. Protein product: CASTSETALLSTYGYTF.

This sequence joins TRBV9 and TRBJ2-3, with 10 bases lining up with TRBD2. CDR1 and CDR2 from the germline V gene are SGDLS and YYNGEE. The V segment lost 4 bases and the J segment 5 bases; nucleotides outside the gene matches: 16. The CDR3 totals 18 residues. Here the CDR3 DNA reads TGTGCCAGCAGCTCGGTACGGGGTACTAGCGGGGTAGGAGATACGCAGTATTTT. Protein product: CASSSVRGTSGVGDTQYF.

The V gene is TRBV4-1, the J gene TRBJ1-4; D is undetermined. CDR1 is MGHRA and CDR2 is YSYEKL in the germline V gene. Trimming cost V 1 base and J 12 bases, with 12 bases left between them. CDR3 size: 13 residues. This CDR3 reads CASSQAGERELFF. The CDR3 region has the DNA TGCGCCAGCAGCCAAGCCGGGGAAAGGGAACTGTTTTTT.

The CDR3 sequence is CASSLGRTGDTQYF. The DNA of the CDR3 is TGTGCCAGCAGCCTCGGACGGACGGGGGATACGCAGTATTTT. The rearrangement joins TRBV6-6 to TRBJ2-3; possibly TRBD2 for D (5 bases). Trimming stripped 6 bases from V and 6 bases from J, with 16 bases between. This CDR3 contains 14 residues. Germline CDR1 reads MNHNY; CDR2 reads SVGAGI (reference sequence).